The rows below give T cell receptor beta chains drawn from one sample of a study of T cells after yellow fever vaccination. TCRdb used MiXCR to reprocess the 5' RACE reads, holding one entry per CDR3 protein. Of about 250,000 distinct CDR3 sequences listed, over 3% are singletons. The source material was PBMCs, sampled 15 days after the yellow fever booster vaccination. The receptors derive from a young man who received the YFV17D yellow fever vaccine. Each CDR3 is given with its conserved first and last residue. Each record gives: D gene, clone size, J gene, V gene, CDR3 length, CDR3 protein, CDR3 DNA. D genes are given only for firm matches. The listing skips clone size in some rows; elsewhere it reads once, few, many or a size class.

d_gene: TRBD1; abundance: many; j_gene: TRBJ2-5; v_gene: TRBV5-4; len: 13; CDR3aa: CASTLGTGETQYF; CDR3nt: TGTGCCAGCACACTGGGGACAGGAGAGACCCAGTACTTC
d_gene: TRBD2; abundance: many; j_gene: TRBJ2-3; v_gene: TRBV6-1; len: 17; CDR3aa: CASSGRLTSGELDTQYF; CDR3nt: TGTGCCAGCAGTGGCCGTTTGACTAGCGGGGAATTAGATACGCAGTATTTT
d_gene: -; abundance: -; j_gene: TRBJ1-4; v_gene: TRBV12-3/TRBV12-4; len: 15; CDR3aa: CASSLNRRANEKLFF; CDR3nt: TGTGCCAGCAGCCTTAACCGGAGGGCTAATGAAAAACTGTTTTTT
d_gene: -; abundance: -; j_gene: TRBJ2-1; v_gene: TRBV29-1; len: 12; CDR3aa: CSVELNRDEQFF; CDR3nt: TGCAGCGTTGAACTTAACAGGGATGAGCAGTTCTTC
d_gene: TRBD1; abundance: many; j_gene: TRBJ1-1; v_gene: TRBV7-2; len: 15; CDR3aa: CASSPPVTGVTEAFF; CDR3nt: TGTGCCAGCAGCCCCCCGGTCACAGGGGTAACTGAAGCTTTCTTT
d_gene: -; abundance: many; j_gene: TRBJ2-1; v_gene: TRBV5-1; len: 15; CDR3aa: CASSPNPSVHNEQFF; CDR3nt: TGCGCCAGCAGCCCCAATCCCAGCGTCCACAATGAGCAGTTCTTC
d_gene: -; abundance: many; j_gene: TRBJ2-3; v_gene: TRBV20-1; len: 14; CDR3aa: CSASGAAGIDTQYF; CDR3nt: TGCAGTGCTAGCGGGGCGGCCGGTATAGATACGCAGTATTTT
d_gene: -; abundance: many; j_gene: TRBJ1-1; v_gene: TRBV7-8; len: 19; CDR3aa: CASDRGGHVGPRGSTEAFF; CDR3nt: TGTGCCAGCGACAGAGGAGGTCACGTAGGGCCACGCGGGAGCACTGAAGCTTTCTTT
d_gene: TRBD2; abundance: many; j_gene: TRBJ2-1; v_gene: TRBV6-5; len: 17; CDR3aa: CASSYSSSGGYYNEQFF; CDR3nt: TGTGCCAGCAGTTACTCGAGTAGCGGGGGGTACTACAATGAGCAGTTCTTC
d_gene: -; abundance: many; j_gene: TRBJ2-7; v_gene: TRBV7-3; len: 16; CDR3aa: CASSLTPGRNSYEQYF; CDR3nt: TGTGCCAGCAGCTTAACGCCGGGACGCAACTCCTACGAGCAGTACTTC
d_gene: -; abundance: many; j_gene: TRBJ1-2; v_gene: TRBV28; len: 15; CDR3aa: CASSLFPSGDYGYTF; CDR3nt: TGTGCCAGCAGTTTATTTCCCTCAGGGGATTATGGCTACACCTTC
d_gene: -; abundance: many; j_gene: TRBJ1-2; v_gene: TRBV7-6; len: 17; CDR3aa: CASSLGPGTRANYGYTF; CDR3nt: TGTGCCAGCAGCTTAGGCCCCGGGACAAGGGCGAACTATGGCTACACCTTC
d_gene: -; abundance: many; j_gene: TRBJ1-6; v_gene: TRBV7-9; len: 15; CDR3aa: CAGQFLRGENSPLHF; CDR3nt: TGTGCCGGCCAATTTCTGAGGGGAGAAAATTCACCCCTCCACTTT
d_gene: -; abundance: many; j_gene: TRBJ2-2; v_gene: TRBV24-1; len: 16; CDR3aa: CATQHLRGGNTGELFF; CDR3nt: TGTGCCACCCAACACCTAAGGGGGGGGAACACCGGGGAGCTGTTTTTT
d_gene: TRBD2; abundance: many; j_gene: TRBJ2-3; v_gene: TRBV5-1; len: 14; CDR3aa: CASSFSGGVDTQYF; CDR3nt: TGCGCCAGCAGCTTTAGCGGGGGGGTGGATACGCAGTATTTT
d_gene: -; abundance: many; j_gene: TRBJ2-7; v_gene: TRBV5-5; len: 15; CDR3aa: CASSLGGALTYEQYF; CDR3nt: TGTGCCAGCAGCTTGGGGGGGGCCCTTACCTACGAGCAGTACTTC
d_gene: -; abundance: many; j_gene: TRBJ2-7; v_gene: TRBV29-1; len: 14; CDR3aa: CSVEEGTPGFKQYF; CDR3nt: TGCAGCGTTGAAGAAGGCACCCCCGGGTTCAAGCAGTACTTC
d_gene: TRBD1; abundance: many; j_gene: TRBJ1-4; v_gene: TRBV4-1; len: 14; CDR3aa: CASSQGTGDEKLFF; CDR3nt: TGCGCCAGCAGCCAGGGGACAGGGGATGAAAAACTGTTTTTT
d_gene: -; abundance: many; j_gene: TRBJ1-5; v_gene: TRBV20-1; len: 12; CDR3aa: CSAPVPNQPQHF; CDR3nt: TGCAGTGCTCCCGTCCCCAATCAGCCCCAGCATTTT
d_gene: -; abundance: many; j_gene: TRBJ1-6; v_gene: TRBV4-3; len: 16; CDR3aa: CASSQDRDWGNSPLHF; CDR3nt: TGCGCCAGCAGCCAAGATCGGGACTGGGGTAATTCACCCCTCCACTTT
d_gene: -; abundance: many; j_gene: TRBJ1-2; v_gene: TRBV24-1; len: 15; CDR3aa: CATSDEEGGSGGYTF; CDR3nt: TGTGCCACCAGTGATGAGGAGGGGGGATCTGGTGGCTACACCTTC
d_gene: -; abundance: many; j_gene: TRBJ1-3; v_gene: TRBV9; len: 14; CDR3aa: CASSPGSSGNTIYF; CDR3nt: TGTGCCAGCAGCCCCGGGTCCTCTGGAAACACCATATATTTT
d_gene: -; abundance: many; j_gene: TRBJ2-6; v_gene: TRBV19; len: 15; CDR3aa: CASSIEVSGANVLTF; CDR3nt: TGTGCCAGTAGTATAGAGGTGTCTGGGGCCAACGTCCTGACTTTC
d_gene: -; abundance: many; j_gene: TRBJ2-7; v_gene: TRBV7-2; len: 16; CDR3aa: CASALDRATGLYEQYF; CDR3nt: TGTGCCAGCGCCCTAGACCGGGCCACGGGTCTCTACGAGCAGTACTTC
d_gene: -; abundance: many; j_gene: TRBJ2-3; v_gene: TRBV7-2; len: 11; CDR3aa: CASSSEYAQYF; CDR3nt: TGTGCCAGCAGCAGCGAGTACGCGCAGTATTTT
d_gene: -; abundance: many; j_gene: TRBJ1-5; v_gene: TRBV11-2; len: 13; CDR3aa: CASSTHSNQPQHF; CDR3nt: TGTGCCAGCAGCACCCACAGCAATCAGCCCCAGCATTTT
d_gene: -; abundance: many; j_gene: TRBJ2-2; v_gene: TRBV12-3/TRBV12-4; len: 12; CDR3aa: CASTLIQGRLFF; CDR3nt: TGTGCCAGCACCCTCATACAGGGAAGGCTGTTTTTT
d_gene: -; abundance: many; j_gene: TRBJ1-5; v_gene: TRBV6-2/TRBV6-3; len: 14; CDR3aa: CASSGTYSNQPQHF; CDR3nt: TGTGCCAGCAGTGGGACCTATAGCAATCAGCCCCAGCATTTT
d_gene: -; abundance: many; j_gene: TRBJ2-7; v_gene: TRBV7-6; len: 16; CDR3aa: CASSRGTGHGWYEQYF; CDR3nt: TGTGCCAGCAGCCGGGGTACGGGACACGGCTGGTACGAGCAGTACTTC
d_gene: -; abundance: many; j_gene: TRBJ2-3; v_gene: TRBV5-1; len: 15; CDR3aa: CASSAGTGSTDTQYF; CDR3nt: TGCGCCAGCAGCGCCGGGACCGGCAGCACAGATACGCAGTATTTT
d_gene: TRBD1; abundance: -; j_gene: TRBJ1-1; v_gene: TRBV11-2; len: 17; CDR3aa: CASSLAITGAFGTEAFF; CDR3nt: TGTGCCAGCAGCTTAGCCATTACAGGGGCGTTTGGCACTGAAGCTTTCTTT
d_gene: TRBD1; abundance: many; j_gene: TRBJ2-3; v_gene: TRBV4-2; len: 17; CDR3aa: CASSQAPGQGYTDTQYF; CDR3nt: TGTGCCAGCAGCCAAGCGCCGGGACAGGGGTACACAGATACGCAGTATTTT
d_gene: TRBD2; abundance: many; j_gene: TRBJ2-3; v_gene: TRBV7-6; len: 15; CDR3aa: CASSRLAGRTDTQYF; CDR3nt: TGTGCCAGCAGTCGACTAGCGGGCCGCACAGATACGCAGTATTTT
d_gene: -; abundance: -; j_gene: TRBJ1-1; v_gene: TRBV20-1; len: 13; CDR3aa: CSALQPHHTEAFF; CDR3nt: TGCAGTGCTCTACAACCACACCACACTGAAGCTTTCTTT
d_gene: TRBD2; abundance: many; j_gene: TRBJ2-3; v_gene: TRBV24-1; len: 17; CDR3aa: CATCGTSGVTLTDTQYF; CDR3nt: TGTGCCACCTGTGGGACTAGCGGGGTTACGCTCACAGATACGCAGTATTTT
d_gene: -; abundance: -; j_gene: TRBJ2-3; v_gene: TRBV12-3/TRBV12-4; len: 11; CDR3aa: CATIRGDTQYF; CDR3nt: TGTGCCACCATTCGGGGAGATACGCAGTATTTT
d_gene: TRBD2; abundance: medium-sized; j_gene: TRBJ2-1; v_gene: TRBV7-2; len: 15; CDR3aa: CASSFGLAGGNEQFF; CDR3nt: TGTGCCAGCAGTTTCGGACTAGCGGGTGGGAATGAGCAGTTCTTC